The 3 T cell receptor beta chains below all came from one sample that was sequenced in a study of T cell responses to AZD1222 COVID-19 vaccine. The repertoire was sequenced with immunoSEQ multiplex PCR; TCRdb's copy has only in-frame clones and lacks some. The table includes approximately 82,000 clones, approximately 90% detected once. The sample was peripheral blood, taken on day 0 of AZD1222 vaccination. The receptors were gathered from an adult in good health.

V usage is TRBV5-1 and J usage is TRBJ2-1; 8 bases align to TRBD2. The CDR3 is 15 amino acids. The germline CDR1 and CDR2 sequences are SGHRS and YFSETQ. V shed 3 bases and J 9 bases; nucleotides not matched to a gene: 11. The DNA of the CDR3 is TGCGCCAGCAGCTACCCGGGGGGGCCTAAGGGTGAGCAGTTCTTC. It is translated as CASSYPGGPKGEQFF.

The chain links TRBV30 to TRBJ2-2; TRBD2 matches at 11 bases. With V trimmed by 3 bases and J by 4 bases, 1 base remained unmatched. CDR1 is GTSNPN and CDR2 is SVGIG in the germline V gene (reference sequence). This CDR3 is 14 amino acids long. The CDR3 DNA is TGTGCCTGGAGCGGACTAGCGGGCACCGGGGAGCTGTTTTTT. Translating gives CAWSGLAGTGELFF.

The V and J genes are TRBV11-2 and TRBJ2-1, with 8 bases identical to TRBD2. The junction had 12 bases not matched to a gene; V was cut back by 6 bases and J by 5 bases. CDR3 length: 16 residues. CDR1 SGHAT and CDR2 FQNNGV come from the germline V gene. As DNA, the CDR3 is TGTGCCAGCAGGGGGGGGAGACTAGCGAGTGACAATGAGCAGTTCTTC. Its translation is CASRGGRLASDNEQFF.